Below, 8 T cell receptor beta chains from the same sample are listed, as sequenced in a study of cytomegalovirus exposure and HLA in healthy donors. Only in-frame clones appear in the TCRdb table, and some are missing; sequencing was by immunoSEQ multiplex PCR. This table has around 250,000 clones, around 90% appearing once. The sequenced material came from PBMCs. The receptor source for this set is a woman between 25 and 40 years old in good health and CMV-seronegative.

This rearrangement joins TRBV2 to TRBJ2-7; a weak D match, TRBD1 (5 bases). This CDR3 is 14 amino acids long. Trimming removed 3 bases at V and 3 bases at J, with 12 bases between. Per the germline V gene, CDR1 is SNHLY and CDR2 is FYNNEI. The CDR3: CASSDRAKNYEQYF. The CDR3, as DNA: TGTGCCAGCAGTGACAGGGCTAAGAACTACGAGCAGTACTTC.

This clone was seen more than once but under ten times. The chain recombines TRBV11-2 with TRBJ2-7; TRBD2 might be the D (6 bases). From germline, CDR1 is SGHAT and CDR2 FQNNGV. The V gene lost 1 base and the J gene lost 1 base, with 11 bases spanning the gap. The CDR3 contains 15 residues. The CDR3 loop reads CASSLGLVLSYEQYF. DNA for the CDR3: TGTGCCAGCAGCTTAGGACTAGTTCTGTCCTACGAGCAGTACTTC.

The chain is built from TRBV28 and TRBJ2-1; maybe TRBD2 (5 bases). The length of the CDR3 is 14 residues. Germline V CDR1 and CDR2: MDHEN, SYDVKM. V was shortened by 5 bases and J by 7 bases, with 15 bases between the two germline ends. CDR3 DNA: TGTGCCAGCAGTCCTACAGCCCCGGGGAATGAGCAGTTCTTC. Translated, it gives CASSPTAPGNEQFF.

The chain combines TRBV25-1 with TRBJ2-3; D is unresolved. Trimming took 6 bases from V and 0 from J, leaving 10 bases between them. This CDR3 has 14 amino acids. Germline assignment: CDR1 MGHDK and CDR2 SYGVNS. CDR3 protein: CASSRSSSTDTQYF. Written as DNA, the CDR3 is TGTGCCAGCAGCAGATCCTCTAGCACAGATACGCAGTATTTT. The complete variable domain, with remaining parts taken from reference TRBV25-1 and TRBJ2-3, reads EADIYQTPRYLVIGTGKKITLECSQTMGHDKMYWYQQDPGMELHLIHYSYGVNSTEKGDLSSESTVSRIRTEHFPLTLESARPSHTSQYLCASSRSSSTDTQYFGPGTRLTVL.

This chain uses TRBV7-2 with TRBJ2-7; D remains unclear. Germline V lookup: CDR1 SGHTA, CDR2 FQGNSA. The CDR3 extends over 12 amino acids. With 5 bases removed from V and 7 bases from J, the gap between germline ends came to 12 bases. The DNA of the CDR3 is TGTGCCAGCAGCCCCCCGTGGGGAGAGCAGTACTTC. Translation: CASSPPWGEQYF.

This clone was recorded a few times. The chain has TRBV29-1 and TRBJ2-1; the match to TRBD1 covers 9 bases. Germline CDR1 SQVTM, CDR2 ANQGSEA. J lost 4 bases, V lost 7 bases, and 8 bases had no gene match. The CDR3 has 14 amino acids. CDR3 DNA: TGCAGCGCCGGGACAGGGATCGAGTACAATGAGCAGTTCTTC. Translated, it gives CSAGTGIEYNEQFF.

V usage is TRBV2 and J usage is TRBJ2-7; TRBD2 matches at 11 bases. Germline V gene data show CDR1 as SNHLY and CDR2 as FYNNEI. The junction had 4 bases not matched to a gene; V was cut back by 4 bases and J by 2 bases. This CDR3 is built from 15 residues. The chain's CDR3 is CASSGGTSGTYEQYF. As DNA, the CDR3 is TGTGCCAGCAGTGGAGGGACTAGCGGAACCTACGAGCAGTACTTC.

This chain links TRBV4-3 with TRBJ2-2; TRBD1 agrees at 10 bases. V lost 0 bases to trimming and J lost 5 bases; unmatched junction nucleotides: 3. The length of the CDR3 is 16 residues. CDR1 is LGHNA, CDR2 YSLEER, per germline. The CDR3 loop is CASSQDRTGGTGELFF. The CDR3 bases are TGCGCCAGCAGCCAAGACAGGACAGGGGGAACCGGGGAGCTGTTTTTT.